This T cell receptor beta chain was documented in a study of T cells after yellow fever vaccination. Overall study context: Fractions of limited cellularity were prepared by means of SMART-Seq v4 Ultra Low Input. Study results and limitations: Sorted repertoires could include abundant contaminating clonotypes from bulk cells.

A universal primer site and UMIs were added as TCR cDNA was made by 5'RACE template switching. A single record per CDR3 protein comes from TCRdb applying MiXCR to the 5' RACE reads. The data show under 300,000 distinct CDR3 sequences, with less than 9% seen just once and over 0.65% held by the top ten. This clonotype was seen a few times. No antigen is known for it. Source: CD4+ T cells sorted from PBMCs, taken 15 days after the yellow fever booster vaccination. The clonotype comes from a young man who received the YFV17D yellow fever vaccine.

This chain's CDR3 is CSVDKGARDNEQFF. The DNA for the CDR3 is TGCAGCGTTGATAAGGGGGCCAGGGACAATGAGCAGTTCTTC. The gene calls are TRBV29-1 and TRBJ2-1; 7 bases map to TRBD1. V trimming: 3 bases; J trimming: 5 bases; junction bases outside the gene matches: 7. CDR1 is SQVTM, CDR2 ANQGSEA, per germline. CDR3 size: 14 residues.